The rows below give T cell receptor beta chains drawn from one sample of a study of cytomegalovirus exposure and HLA in healthy donors. The method was immunoSEQ multiplex PCR; TCRdb's version includes in-frame clones alone and lacks a portion of them. The sample has about 280,000 clones, around nine tenths seen once; the top ten hold approximately 0.88%. The sequencing input was PBMCs. Receptors were obtained from a young woman in good health and CMV-seronegative. The CDR3 runs from the conserved cysteine through the conserved F or W. Each record gives: clone size, D gene, J gene, V gene, CDR3 DNA, CDR3 protein. A D gene is named only where the DNA matches it firmly. Size values are once, few and many counts, or a class for expanded clones, and some rows have none.

>-|-|TRBJ2-7|TRBV5-1
TGCGCCAGCAGCGCGGACTCCCCCAACGAGCAGTACTTC
CASSADSPNEQYF
>-|TRBD1|TRBJ1-2|TRBV7-9
TGTGCCAGCAGCCTAGGACAGGCGGATGGCTACACCTTC
CASSLGQADGYTF
>-|TRBD2|TRBJ2-3|TRBV4-3
TGCGCCAGCAGCCAATTGCCACTAGCGGGAGGTTTGGTCGGCACAGATACGCAGTATTTT
CASSQLPLAGGLVGTDTQYF
>-|-|TRBJ1-1|TRBV28
TGTGCCAGCAGTTTTGGAGGCACTGAAGCTTTCTTT
CASSFGGTEAFF
>-|TRBD2|TRBJ2-7|TRBV20-1
TGCAGTGCTACCCTAGCGGCCGAGCAGTACTTC
CSATLAAEQYF
>-|-|TRBJ2-3|TRBV28
TGTGCCAGCAGTGCCGGTAGTCCGAATACGCAGTATTTT
CASSAGSPNTQYF
>-|TRBD2|TRBJ2-1|TRBV4-1
TGCGCCAGCAGAACCGGGACTAGCGGGAGACCCAATGAGCAGTTCTTC
CASRTGTSGRPNEQFF
>-|TRBD1|TRBJ1-3|TRBV30
TGTGCCTGGACCATCGGGACAGGGTCTGGAAACACCATATATTTT
CAWTIGTGSGNTIYF
>-|-|TRBJ1-1|TRBV28
TGTGCCAGCAGGCAGAGGTGGTTGAACACTGAAGCTTTCTTT
CASRQRWLNTEAFF
>-|TRBD1|TRBJ1-6|TRBV19
TGTGCCAGTAGGTTAGGGACAGAGAATTCACCCCTCCACTTT
CASRLGTENSPLHF
>-|-|TRBJ2-7|TRBV5-1
TGCGCCAGCAATTCGTTGGGGCATGAGGAGCAGTACTTC
CASNSLGHEEQYF
>-|TRBD1|TRBJ2-7|TRBV28
TGTGCCAGCAGTCGGGACAGTGACCACTACGAGCAGTACTTC
CASSRDSDHYEQYF
>few|-|TRBJ2-7|TRBV28
TGTGCCAGCAGTTTCCCCGGCTCCTACGAGCAGTACTTC
CASSFPGSYEQYF
>-|-|TRBJ1-1|TRBV2
TGTGCCAGCAGTGTCGGGTGGAACACTGAAGCTTTCTTT
CASSVGWNTEAFF
>-|-|TRBJ2-7|TRBV7-3
TGTGCCAGGTGTGTGGCAGGGCACTACGAGCAGTACTTC
CARCVAGHYEQYF
>-|-|TRBJ2-2|TRBV28
TGTGCCAGCAGTTTATTAAGCCTGAACACCGGGGAGCTGTTTTTT
CASSLLSLNTGELFF
>-|TRBD2|TRBJ2-1|TRBV4-1
TGCGCCAGCAGCCACGGAGCGGGAGGGCATATTTTTGAGCAGTTCTTC
CASSHGAGGHIFEQFF
>-|TRBD2|TRBJ2-7|TRBV5-1
TGCGCCAGCAGCTTCGGACTAGCAAGACCCTACGAGCAGTACTTC
CASSFGLARPYEQYF
>-|TRBD2|TRBJ2-2|TRBV19
TGTGCCAGTAGCAACAGACTAGCGGGAGTCGGGGAGCTGTTTTTT
CASSNRLAGVGELFF
>-|TRBD1|TRBJ1-6|TRBV11-2
TGTGCCAGCAGCCCCTTGACAGGGACAGTAAGGTCACCCCTCCACTTT
CASSPLTGTVRSPLHF
>-|TRBD1|TRBJ1-1|TRBV27
TGTGCCAGCAGACCCGGGACAGGGGACGAAGCTTTCTTT
CASRPGTGDEAFF
>-|-|TRBJ2-3|TRBV19
TGTGCCAGTAGTAGTAGGGACTCATCGCAGTATTTT
CASSSRDSSQYF
>-|-|TRBJ2-7|TRBV19
TGTGCCAGTAGTCGAGTCACCGGCGAGCAGTACTTC
CASSRVTGEQYF
>-|TRBD2|TRBJ2-2|TRBV10-2
TGCGCCAGCAGTGAGGTGGGAGGGGACACCGGGGAGCTGTTTTTT
CASSEVGGDTGELFF
>-|-|TRBJ2-7|TRBV28
TGTGCCAGCAGATCACAGGCGCTCGAGCAGTACTTC
CASRSQALEQYF
>-|TRBD1|TRBJ1-4|TRBV4-3
TGCGCCAGCAGCCAGGACAGGGCCCACGAAAAACTGTTTTTT
CASSQDRAHEKLFF
>-|-|TRBJ1-4|TRBV7-9
TGTGCCAGCAGCCGAGACGGAGAACCGGAACAGGATGAAAAACTGTTTTTT
CASSRDGEPEQDEKLFF